This TCR beta chain emerged from a study of control samples from healthy donors and cancer patients. Trimming removed 5 bases at V and 0 bases at J, with 8 bases between. The CDR3 contains 14 residues. Germline lookup yields CDR1 SEHNR and CDR2 FQNEAQ (reference sequence). Produced via immunoSEQ multiplex PCR; TCRdb's table is partial and in-frame only. This sample has approximately 14,000 clones, with roughly 80% found just once. This chain links TRBV7-9 with TRBJ1-3; possibly TRBD1 for D (6 bases). Sequencing was done on a sample of formalin-fixed, paraffin-embedded tissue. The receptor was derived from a female donor with lung cancer. The chain's CDR3 is CASSQGGSGNTIYF. The CDR3 nucleotides are TGTGCCAGCAGCCAAGGGGGCTCTGGAAACACCATATATTTT.